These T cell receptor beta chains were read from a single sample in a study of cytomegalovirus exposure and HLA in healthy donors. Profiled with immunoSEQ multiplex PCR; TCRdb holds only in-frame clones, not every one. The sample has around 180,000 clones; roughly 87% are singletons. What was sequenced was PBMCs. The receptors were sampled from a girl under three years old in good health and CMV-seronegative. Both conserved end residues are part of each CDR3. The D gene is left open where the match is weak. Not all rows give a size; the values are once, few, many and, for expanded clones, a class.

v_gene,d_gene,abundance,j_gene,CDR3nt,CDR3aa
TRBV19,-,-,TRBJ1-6,TGTGCCAGTAGTCTTCCGAAGAGAGCTTCACCCCTCCACTTT,CASSLPKRASPLHF
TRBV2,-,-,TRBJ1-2,TGTGCCAGCGCCACGCCCAGGACACAATATGGCTACACCTTC,CASATPRTQYGYTF
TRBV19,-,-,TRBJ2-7,TGTGCCAGTAGTATCCGGGACAACTCCTACGAGCAGTACTTC,CASSIRDNSYEQYF
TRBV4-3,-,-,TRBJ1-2,TGCGCCAGCAGCCAAGACCAGTTCTATGGCTACACCTTC,CASSQDQFYGYTF
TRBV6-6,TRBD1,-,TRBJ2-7,TGTGCCAGCAGTTATGGGGACCGGGACAGCTACGAGCAGTACTTC,CASSYGDRDSYEQYF
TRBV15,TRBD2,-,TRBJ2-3,TGTGCCACCAGCAGAGTCGCGGGGGAATTGGATACGCAGTATTTT,CATSRVAGELDTQYF
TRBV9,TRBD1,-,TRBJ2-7,TGTGCCAGCAGCGTCGGGACAGGGGGCCTCGAGCAGTACTTC,CASSVGTGGLEQYF
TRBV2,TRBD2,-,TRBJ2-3,TGTGCCAGCGGGGGACTAGCCACCACAGATACGCAGTATTTT,CASGGLATTDTQYF
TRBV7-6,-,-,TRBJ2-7,TGTGCCAGCAGCTTTGTCAGAGGTAGCTCCTACGAGCAGTACTTC,CASSFVRGSSYEQYF
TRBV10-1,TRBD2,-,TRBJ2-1,TGCGCCAGCAGTGAGTCTCTAGCGGGGGGGCCGGACAATGAGCAGTTCTTC,CASSESLAGGPDNEQFF
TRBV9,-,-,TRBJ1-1,TGTGCCAGCAGCGTTAAGGGGATTGCGAACACTGAAGCTTTCTTT,CASSVKGIANTEAFF
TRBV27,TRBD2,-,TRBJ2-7,TGTGCCAGCAGTCCCGGGTCTAGCGGACTCTACGAGCAGTACTTC,CASSPGSSGLYEQYF
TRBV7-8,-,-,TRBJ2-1,TGTGCCAGCAGCTTAGAGTCTAGCTTCCCCTGGTATGAGCAGTTCTTC,CASSLESSFPWYEQFF
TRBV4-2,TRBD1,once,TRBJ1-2,TGTGCCAGCAGCCAACCCTATCTGGACAGGGGGCTCTATGGCTACACCTTC,CASSQPYLDRGLYGYTF
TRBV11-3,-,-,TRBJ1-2,TGTGCCAGCAGCTTTGGTCCTCAGGGATATGGCTACACCTTC,CASSFGPQGYGYTF
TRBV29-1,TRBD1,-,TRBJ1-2,TGCAGCGTTTTAACAGGGGCATGGGATGGGGGCTACACCTTC,CSVLTGAWDGGYTF
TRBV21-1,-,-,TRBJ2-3,TGTGCCGGTGAGGGGACAGGGGGACCAGATACGCAGTATTTT,CAGEGTGGPDTQYF
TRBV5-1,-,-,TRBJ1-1,TGCGCCAGCAGCTTGGGGCAGGGAGGTGAAGCTTTCTTT,CASSLGQGGEAFF
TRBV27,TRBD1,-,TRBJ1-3,TGTGCCAGCAGATTGACAGGGTCTGGAAACACCATATATTTT,CASRLTGSGNTIYF
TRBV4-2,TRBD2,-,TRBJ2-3,TGTGCCAGCAGCCAAGACGTAGCGGGAGGGCCTATCGATACGCAGTATTTT,CASSQDVAGGPIDTQYF